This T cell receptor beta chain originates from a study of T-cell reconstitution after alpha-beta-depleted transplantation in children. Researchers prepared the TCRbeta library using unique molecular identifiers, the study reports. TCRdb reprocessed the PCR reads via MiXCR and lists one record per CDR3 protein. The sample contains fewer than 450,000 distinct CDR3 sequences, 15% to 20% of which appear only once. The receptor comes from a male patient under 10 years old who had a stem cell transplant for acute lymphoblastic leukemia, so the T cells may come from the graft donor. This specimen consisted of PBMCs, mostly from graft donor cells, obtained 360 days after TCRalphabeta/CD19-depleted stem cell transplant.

The CDR3 sequence: CSARPSGSPYEQYF. CDR3 in DNA: TGCAGTGCCCGCCCTAGCGGGTCGCCCTACGAGCAGTACTTC. The chain combines TRBV20-1 with TRBJ2-7; 8 bases line up with TRBD2. CDR3 length equals 14 residues. V lost 6 bases to trimming and J lost 2 bases; unmatched junction nucleotides: 9. Germline loops: CDR1 DFQATT, CDR2 SNEGSKA (reference sequence).